The 23 T cell receptor beta chains presented below share a single source sample, sequenced in a study of T-cell reconstitution after alpha-beta-depleted transplantation in children. Unique molecular identifiers were used to barcode this TCRbeta library. Using its own MiXCR run on the PCR reads, TCRdb lists one record per CDR3 protein. The data show 350,000 to 500,000 distinct CDR3 sequences, with roughly two fifths seen just once and roughly a quarter held by the top ten. This specimen consisted of PBMCs, obtained before TCRalphabeta/CD19-depleted stem cell transplant. Receptors were obtained from a girl between 2 and 10 years old with aplastic anemia, due to receive a stem cell transplant.

This clonotype showed up just a few times. This sequence joins TRBV11-2 and TRBJ2-5, with 7 bases identical to TRBD2. V trimming: 3 bases; J trimming: 5 bases; junction bases outside the gene matches: 9. The CDR3 contains 15 residues. CDR1 and CDR2 from the germline V gene are SGHAT and FQNNGV. The CDR3 spells CASSLMERDFETQYF. The CDR3 DNA sequence: TGTGCCAGCAGCTTGATGGAGCGGGATTTTGAGACCCAGTACTTC. The full variable domain, in which reference TRBV11-2 and TRBJ2-5 provide the parts outside the CDR3, is EAGVAQSPRYKIIEKRQSVAFWCNPISGHATLYWYQQILGQGPKLLIQFQNNGVVDDSQLPKDRFSAERLKGVDSTLKIQPAKLEDSAVYLCASSLMERDFETQYFGPGTRLLVL.

This clonotype was seen at least ten times. The rearrangement uses TRBV3-1 and TRBJ1-5; D possibly corresponds to TRBD1 (6 bases). Germline V lookup: CDR1 LGHDT, CDR2 YNNKEL (reference sequence). The length of the CDR3 is 14 residues. Trimming shortened V by 4 bases and J by 4 bases, and 11 bases separated the two germline ends. The DNA for the CDR3 is TGTGCCAGCAGCCCCGACAGGCTAAATCAGCCCCAGCATTTT. Its protein is CASSPDRLNQPQHF.

In its sample, this clonotype was seen many times. The rearrangement links TRBV29-1 to TRBJ2-7; 7 bases match TRBD1. The CDR3 contains 12 residues. Germline-derived CDR1 and CDR2 are SQVTM and ANQGSEA. Trimming cost V 6 bases and J 3 bases; bases outside gene matches: 5. CDR3 nucleotides: TGCAGCGTGGGACAGCGACGCTACGAGCAGTACTTC. Amino acids: CSVGQRRYEQYF.

Points on this clonotype: The conserved phenylalanine or tryptophan is not found at the CDR3 terminus, so this likely reflects a read error. The genes are TRBV20-1 and TRBJ2-3, with 13 bases aligning to TRBD2. The CDR3 runs to 18 residues. The germline gives CDR1 DFQATT, CDR2 SNEGSKA (reference sequence). Trimming removed 1 base from V and 0 bases from J; junction bases left unmatched: 7. DNA for the CDR3: TGCAGTGCTAGAGTACTAGCGGGGGGGCGGTTGAGCACAGATACGCAGTATGTT. Its translation: CSARVLAGGRLSTDTQYV.

This clonotype came up a few times. This chain connects TRBV5-1 to TRBJ2-7; D is undetermined. The CDR3 contains 14 residues. The V end lost 1 base, the J end lost 2 bases, and 10 bases lay between the germline ends. Germline V CDR1 and CDR2: SGHRS, YFSETQ. The CDR3 sequence: CASSLSRRPYEQYF. As DNA, the CDR3 is TGCGCCAGCAGCTTGAGCAGACGCCCCTACGAGCAGTACTTC.

A word on this clonotype: At one of its ends the junction is not consistent with the germline gene, which may arise from a read error. The chain recombines TRBV12-3 or TRBV12-4 with TRBJ2-5, with 8 bases matching TRBD1. This CDR3 has 14 amino acids. In nucleotides, the CDR3 is TGTGCCAGCCGTTTATTGACAGGGGTGGAGACCCAGTACTTC. Translation gives CASRLLTGVETQYF.

CDR3 coding DNA: TGTGCCAGCAGCTTAGCACAGGGAGGCAATGAGCAGTTCTTC. Amino acid sequence: CASSLAQGGNEQFF. The V call is TRBV7-9, the J call TRBJ2-1; perhaps D is TRBD1 or TRBD2 (6 bases each). Trimming removed 0 bases from V and 6 bases from J, with 9 bases in between. CDR1 and CDR2 (germline): SEHNR, FQNEAQ (reference sequence). The CDR3 has 14 residues.

This clonotype has at least ten counts. The CDR3 reads CASSLGLAGAYEQFF. In nucleotides, the CDR3 is TGTGCCAGCAGCTTGGGGCTAGCGGGAGCCTATGAGCAGTTCTTC. The chain recombines TRBV7-2 with TRBJ2-1; 10 bases align to TRBD2. Germline trimming cut 3 bases from V and 8 bases from J; bases unmatched to any gene: 7. Germline values: CDR1 SGHTA, CDR2 FQGNSA. This CDR3 contains 15 residues.

The chain links TRBV6-1 to TRBJ1-5; 9 nucleotides agree with TRBD1. This CDR3 comprises 15 residues. In germline, CDR1 is MNHNS, CDR2 SASEGT. Unmatched junction bases numbered 9, after V lost 6 bases and J lost 6 bases. CDR3 residues: CASRLGQGESQPQHF. In DNA form, the CDR3 reads TGTGCCAGCAGGCTGGGACAGGGAGAGAGTCAGCCCCAGCATTTT.

This clonotype was detected a few times. The chain uses TRBV29-1 and TRBJ2-7; maybe TRBD1 (6 bases). CDR1 is SQVTM, CDR2 ANQGSEA, per germline. Trimming cost V 4 bases and J 0 bases, with 16 bases left between them. This CDR3 has 15 residues. The CDR3 coding sequence is TGCAGCGTTGGCGGTGGGAGAGGGGGCTCCTACGAGCAGTACTTC. Its translation is CSVGGGRGGSYEQYF.

This clonotype was picked up one time. V usage is TRBV6-1 and J usage is TRBJ2-1; the match to TRBD2 covers 8 bases. CDR3 length: 14 residues. The germline V gene has CDR1 MNHNS and CDR2 SASEGT. V was pared by 5 bases and J by 7 bases, with 7 bases of the junction left unmatched. CDR3 loop: CASSPAGVRNEQFF. CDR3 bases: TGTGCCAGCAGTCCAGCGGGGGTAAGGAATGAGCAGTTCTTC.

This chain joins TRBV12-3 or TRBV12-4 and TRBJ1-2; D not resolved. The V end was cut by 3 bases, the J end by 8 bases, with 10 bases between. The CDR3 covers 12 residues. The CDR3, as DNA: TGTGCCAGCAGTTTGGCACAGTTGGGCTACACCTTC. Encoded protein: CASSLAQLGYTF.

This clonotype came up many times. V and J are TRBV4-2 and TRBJ2-1; D gene uncertain. This CDR3 contains 15 residues. V lost 5 bases to trimming and J lost 5 bases, with 16 bases between them. Germline lookup yields CDR1 LGHNA and CDR2 YNFKEQ. CDR3 loop: CASSKDVNRNNEQFF. Written as DNA, the CDR3 is TGTGCCAGCAGCAAGGACGTAAACCGGAACAATGAGCAGTTCTTC.

V usage is TRBV5-1 and J usage is TRBJ1-6; D may be TRBD1 (5 bases). This CDR3 is 15 amino acids long. The germline gives CDR1 SGHRS, CDR2 YFSETQ. V gave up 1 base and J gave up 8 bases, with 13 bases separating them. CDR3 sequence reads: CASSLTDRRDSPLHF. The CDR3 coding sequence is TGCGCCAGCAGCTTGACCGACAGAAGAGATTCACCCCTCCACTTT.

This clonotype showed up many times. The rearrangement joins TRBV5-1 to TRBJ2-3, with 8 bases identical to TRBD2. CDR3 length: 16 residues. Germline CDR1 is SGHRS and CDR2 is YFSETQ. Unmatched junction bases numbered 5, after V lost 0 bases and J lost 2 bases. CDR3 residues: CASSLDYSGITDTQYF. In nucleotides, the CDR3 is TGCGCCAGCAGCTTGGATTATAGCGGGATCACAGATACGCAGTATTTT. Combining the CDR3 with reference TRBV5-1 and TRBJ2-3 gives the whole variable domain KAGVTQTPRYLIKTRGQQVTLSCSPISGHRSVSWYQQTPGQGLQFLFEYFSETQRNKGNFPGRFSGRQFSNSRSEMNVSTLELGDSALYLCASSLDYSGITDTQYFGPGTRLTVL.

V gene TRBV6-1 combines with J gene TRBJ2-2; TRBD2 matches at 8 bases. Losses at the gene ends were 3 bases for V and 4 bases for J; bases not matched to a gene: 1. The germline V gene has CDR1 MNHNS and CDR2 SASEGT. The CDR3 extends over 14 amino acids. The CDR3 is CASSEREATGELFF. The CDR3 nucleotides read TGTGCCAGCAGTGAGCGGGAGGCCACCGGGGAGCTGTTTTTT.

This clonotype was found many times. The rearrangement uses TRBV5-5 and TRBJ2-3; possibly TRBD1 for D (5 bases). Germline-derived CDR1 and CDR2 are SGHKS and YYEKEE (reference sequence). V was pared by 2 bases and J by 3 bases, with 10 bases between. CDR3 length: 14 residues. The CDR3 loop reads CASSFYRMTDTQYF. The DNA of the CDR3 is TGTGCCAGCAGCTTCTACAGGATGACAGATACGCAGTATTTT.

This chain connects TRBV28 to TRBJ2-1; 8 bases are shared with TRBD2. Germline V CDR1 and CDR2: MDHEN, SYDVKM. V dropped 3 bases and J dropped 5; count of bases not matched to a gene: 12. The CDR3 covers 17 residues. CDR3 protein: CASSFPGGVAGNNEQFF. CDR3 nucleotide sequence: TGTGCCAGCAGTTTCCCAGGAGGGGTAGCGGGAAACAATGAGCAGTTCTTC.

For this clonotype: A clone one base away is much larger, so this may be a read error. The chain has TRBV29-1 and TRBJ2-2; 8 nucleotides align to TRBD2. CDR3 length: 17 residues. CDR1 is SQVTM and CDR2 is ANQGSEA in the germline V gene. V shed 5 bases, J shed 3 bases, and the junction held 14 bases outside the gene matches. This CDR3 is CSVPDQGSGSHTGELFF. The CDR3 DNA sequence: TGCAGCGTTCCTGACCAGGGGAGCGGGAGTCACACCGGGGAGCTGTTTTTT.

This clonotype was recorded many times. The rearrangement links TRBV7-9 to TRBJ1-6; tentatively, D is TRBD1 (6 bases). Germline-derived CDR1 and CDR2 are SEHNR and FQNEAQ (reference sequence). V lost 5 bases, J lost 10 bases, and 18 bases lay in between. The CDR3 covers 15 residues. The CDR3 is CASSDLTGPKSPLHF. The CDR3 DNA reads as TGTGCCAGCAGCGATTTGACAGGCCCCAAATCACCCCTCCACTTT.

The chain combines TRBV7-6 with TRBJ2-5; 9 bases match TRBD2. V was pared by 1 base and J by 1 base, with 16 bases of the junction left unmatched. There are 20 residues in the CDR3. The germline V gene encodes CDR1 SGHVS and CDR2 FNYEAQ. CDR3 region: CASSLEWLAGLGGSQETQYF. The CDR3 nucleotides read TGTGCCAGCAGCTTAGAGTGGCTAGCGGGGTTGGGCGGGTCCCAAGAGACCCAGTACTTC.

This rearrangement joins TRBV20-1 to TRBJ2-5, with D perhaps matching TRBD1 (6 bases). The length of the CDR3 is 13 residues. With 6 bases removed from V and 3 bases from J, the gap between germline ends came to 14 bases. Germline CDR1 reads DFQATT; CDR2 reads SNEGSKA (reference sequence). CDR3 sequence (DNA): TGCAGTGCCGAGGACAGAGGGGAAGAGACCCAGTACTTC. It translates to CSAEDRGEETQYF.

This clonotype occurred a few times. The chain employs TRBV20-1 and TRBJ2-3; weak D call: TRBD1 (5 bases). Trimming cost V 7 bases and J 6 bases, with 8 bases left between them. Germline V gene sequence: CDR1 DFQATT, CDR2 SNEGSKA (reference sequence). CDR3 size: 10 residues. In DNA form, the CDR3 reads TGCAGTGGCCCAGGGGATACGCAGTATTTT. As protein: CSGPGDTQYF.